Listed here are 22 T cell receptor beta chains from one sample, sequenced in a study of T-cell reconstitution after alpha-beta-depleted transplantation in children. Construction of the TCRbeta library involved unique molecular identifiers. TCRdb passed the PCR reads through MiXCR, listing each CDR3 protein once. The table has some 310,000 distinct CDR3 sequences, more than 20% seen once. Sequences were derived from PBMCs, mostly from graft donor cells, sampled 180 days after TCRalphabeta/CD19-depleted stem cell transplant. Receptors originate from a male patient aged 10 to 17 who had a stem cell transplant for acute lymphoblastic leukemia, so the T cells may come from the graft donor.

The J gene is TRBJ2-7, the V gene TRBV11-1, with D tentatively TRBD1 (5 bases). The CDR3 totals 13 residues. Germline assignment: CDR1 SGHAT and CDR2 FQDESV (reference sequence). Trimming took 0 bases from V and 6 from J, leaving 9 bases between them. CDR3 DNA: TGTGCCAGCAGCTTAGCGCCAAGGGGCGAGCAGTACTTC. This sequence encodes CASSLAPRGEQYF.

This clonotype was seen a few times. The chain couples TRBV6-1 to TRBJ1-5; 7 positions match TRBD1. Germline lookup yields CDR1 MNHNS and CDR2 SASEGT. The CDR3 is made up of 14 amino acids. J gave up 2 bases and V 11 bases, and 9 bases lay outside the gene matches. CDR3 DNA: TGTGCCGGTATGACAGGGACGGGCAATCAGCCCCAGCATTTT. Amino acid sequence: CAGMTGTGNQPQHF.

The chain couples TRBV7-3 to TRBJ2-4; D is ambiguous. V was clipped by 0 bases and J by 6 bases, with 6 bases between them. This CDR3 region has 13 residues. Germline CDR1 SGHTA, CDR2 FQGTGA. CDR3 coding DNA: TGTGCCAGCAGCTTAACGAACTCAAACATTCAGTACTTC. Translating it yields CASSLTNSNIQYF.

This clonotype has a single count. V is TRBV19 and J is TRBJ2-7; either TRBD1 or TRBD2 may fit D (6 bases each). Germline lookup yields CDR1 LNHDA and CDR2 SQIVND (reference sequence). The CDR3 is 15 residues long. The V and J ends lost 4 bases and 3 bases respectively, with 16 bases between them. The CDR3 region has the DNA TGTGCCAGTAGTAAAACATGGGGGGCCCGCTACGAGCAGTACTTC. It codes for CASSKTWGARYEQYF.

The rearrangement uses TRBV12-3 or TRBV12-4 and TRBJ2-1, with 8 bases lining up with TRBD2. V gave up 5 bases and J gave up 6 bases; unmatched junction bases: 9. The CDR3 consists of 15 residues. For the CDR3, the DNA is TGTGCCAGCAGTCAACTAGCGGAGGGGTTCAATGAGCAGTTCTTC. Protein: CASSQLAEGFNEQFF.

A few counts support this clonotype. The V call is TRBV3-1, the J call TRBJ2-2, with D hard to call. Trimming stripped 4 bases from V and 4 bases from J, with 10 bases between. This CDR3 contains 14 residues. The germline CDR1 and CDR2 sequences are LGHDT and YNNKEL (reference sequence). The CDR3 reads CASSLLNPTGELFF. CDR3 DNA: TGTGCCAGCAGCCTACTTAATCCCACCGGGGAGCTGTTTTTT.

Here the CDR3 DNA reads TGTGCCACCAGCATCAACTACCTCACCAGGGCGAACTCTGGGGCCAACGTCCTGACTTTC. Translation gives CATSINYLTRANSGANVLTF. The rearrangement joins TRBV15 to TRBJ2-6, with D maybe TRBD1 (5 bases). V dropped 4 bases and J dropped 0 bases, with 22 bases sitting between them. CDR3 size: 20 residues. Germline values: CDR1 LNHNV, CDR2 YYDKDF (reference sequence).

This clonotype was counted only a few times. The DNA for the CDR3 is TGTGCCAGCAGTTTAAGAGCAGGATCTGGAAACACCATATATTTT. Protein: CASSLRAGSGNTIYF. The chain joins TRBV12-3 or TRBV12-4 to TRBJ1-3; no clear D gene. V lost 2 bases to trimming and J lost 1 base, with 9 bases between them. The CDR3 loop spans 15 amino acids.

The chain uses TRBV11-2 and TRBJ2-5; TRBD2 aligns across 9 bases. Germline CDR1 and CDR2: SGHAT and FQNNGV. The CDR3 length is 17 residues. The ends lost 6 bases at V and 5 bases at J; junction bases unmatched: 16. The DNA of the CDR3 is TGTGCCAGCAGGGGGGGGCGACTAGCGGAAGCAGGGGAGACCCAGTACTTC. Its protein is CASRGGRLAEAGETQYF.

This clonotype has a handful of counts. The CDR3 loop is CSARSSSEHNEQFF. CDR3 DNA: TGCAGTGCTAGATCATCTAGCGAGCACAATGAGCAGTTCTTC. The chain couples TRBV20-1 to TRBJ2-1, with D possibly being TRBD2 (6 bases). CDR1 and CDR2 from the germline V gene are DFQATT and SNEGSKA (reference sequence). CDR3 size: 14 residues. V was trimmed by 2 bases and J by 5 bases, leaving 13 bases between them.

CDR3 protein: CACTQGTLWSGGDNEQFF. The CDR3 DNA is TGTGCCTGCACCCAGGGGACCTTATGGAGCGGAGGAGACAATGAGCAGTTCTTC. The chain joins TRBV3-1 to TRBJ2-1; perhaps TRBD1 as D (6 bases). The germline V gene encodes CDR1 LGHDT and CDR2 YNNKEL (reference sequence). This CDR3 region has 18 residues. The V end was cut by 11 bases, the J end by 5 bases, with 31 bases between.

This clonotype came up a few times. Here the CDR3 reads CSARKAGIRDNEQFF. The CDR3 DNA reads TGCAGTGCTAGAAAAGCGGGGATTAGGGACAATGAGCAGTTCTTC. The V call is TRBV20-1, the J call TRBJ2-1; 7 nucleotides line up with TRBD2. There are 15 residues in the CDR3. Trimming cost V 2 bases and J 5 bases; bases outside gene matches: 9. CDR1 and CDR2 (germline): DFQATT, SNEGSKA (reference sequence).

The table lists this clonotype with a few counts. CDR3 loop: CASSYGDAGELFF. The DNA of the CDR3 is TGTGCCAGCAGTTACGGGGACGCCGGGGAGCTGTTTTTT. The V gene is TRBV6-5, the J gene TRBJ2-2, with D perhaps assigned TRBD1 or TRBD2 (5 bases each). Germline values: CDR1 MNHEY, CDR2 SVGAGI. CDR3 length equals 13 residues. The V and J ends lost 2 bases and 6 bases respectively, with 7 bases between them.

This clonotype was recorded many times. This CDR3 reads CSEGGRRTDTQYF. The DNA for the CDR3 is TGCAGTGAAGGCGGGAGGAGGACAGATACGCAGTATTTT. The chain links TRBV20-1 to TRBJ2-3; 8 bases are a match to TRBD2. V dropped 7 bases and J dropped 3; count of bases not matched to a gene: 6. The CDR3 consists of 13 residues. Germline CDR1 DFQATT, CDR2 SNEGSKA (reference sequence).

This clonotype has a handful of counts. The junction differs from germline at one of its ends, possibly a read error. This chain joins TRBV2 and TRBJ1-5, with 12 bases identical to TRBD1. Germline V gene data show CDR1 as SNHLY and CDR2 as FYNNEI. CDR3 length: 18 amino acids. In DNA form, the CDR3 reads TGTGCCAGCAGCGAAGCTGGGGGGACAGGGGGCCGATACCAGCCCCAGCATTTT. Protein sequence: CASSEAGGTGGRYQPQHF.

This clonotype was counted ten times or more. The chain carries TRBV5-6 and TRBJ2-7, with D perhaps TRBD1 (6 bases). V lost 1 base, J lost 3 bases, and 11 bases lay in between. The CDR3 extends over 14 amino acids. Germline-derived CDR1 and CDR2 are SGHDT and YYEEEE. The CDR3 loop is CASSLMAGDYEQYF. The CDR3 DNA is TGTGCCAGCAGCTTGATGGCAGGGGACTACGAGCAGTACTTC. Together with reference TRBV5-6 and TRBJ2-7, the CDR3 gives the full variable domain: DAGVTQSPTHLIKTRGQQVTLRCSPKSGHDTVSWYQQALGQGPQFIFQYYEEEERQRGNFPDRFSGHQFPNYSSELNVNALLLGDSALYLCASSLMAGDYEQYFGPGTRLTVT.

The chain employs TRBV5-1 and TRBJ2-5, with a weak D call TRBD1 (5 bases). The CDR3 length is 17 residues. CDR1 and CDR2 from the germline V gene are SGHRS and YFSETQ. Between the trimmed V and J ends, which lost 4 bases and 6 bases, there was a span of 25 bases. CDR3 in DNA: TGCGCCAGCAGCCCTCCCTTGGGGCCGAAAAGATCCCAGACCCAGTACTTC. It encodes CASSPPLGPKRSQTQYF.

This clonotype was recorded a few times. In nucleotides, the CDR3 is TGCAGTGCTTGCGGGAGGGCCACTTCCTACGAGCAGTACTTC. Its protein product is CSACGRATSYEQYF. V is TRBV20-1 and J is TRBJ2-7; 9 positions match TRBD2. V lost 5 bases to trimming and J lost 1 base; unmatched junction nucleotides: 6. Germline values: CDR1 DFQATT, CDR2 SNEGSKA (reference sequence). The CDR3 consists of 14 residues.

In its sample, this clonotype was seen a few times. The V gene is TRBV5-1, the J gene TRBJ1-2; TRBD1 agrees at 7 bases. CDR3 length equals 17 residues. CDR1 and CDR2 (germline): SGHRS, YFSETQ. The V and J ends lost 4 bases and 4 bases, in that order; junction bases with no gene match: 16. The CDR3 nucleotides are TGCGCCAGCAGCCCTTCCTCGACAGGGAACGGTATCTATGGCTACACCTTC. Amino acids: CASSPSSTGNGIYGYTF.

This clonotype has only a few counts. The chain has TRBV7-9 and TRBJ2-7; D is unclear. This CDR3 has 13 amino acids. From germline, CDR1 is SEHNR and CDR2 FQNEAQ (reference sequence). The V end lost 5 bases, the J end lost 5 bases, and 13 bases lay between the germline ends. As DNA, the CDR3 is TGTGCCAGCAGCCTCCCCCCGAGCGACGAGCAGTACTTC. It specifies CASSLPPSDEQYF.

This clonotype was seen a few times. CDR3 protein: CASNRDSLSYEQYF. CDR3 sequence (DNA): TGCGCCAGCAACAGGGACAGTCTCTCCTACGAGCAGTACTTC. The J gene is TRBJ2-7, the V gene TRBV5-1; TRBD1 matches at 7 bases. J was trimmed by 0 bases and V by 6 bases; bases with no gene match: 6. CDR3 size: 14 residues. Germline assignment: CDR1 SGHRS and CDR2 YFSETQ.

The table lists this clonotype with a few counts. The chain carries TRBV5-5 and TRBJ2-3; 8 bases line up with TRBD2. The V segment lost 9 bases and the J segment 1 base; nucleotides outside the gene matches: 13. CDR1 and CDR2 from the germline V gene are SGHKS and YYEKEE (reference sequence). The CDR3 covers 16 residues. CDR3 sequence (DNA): TGTGCCACCAATCAAGCGGGGGCCCGCCGCACAGATACGCAGTATTTT. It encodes CATNQAGARRTDTQYF.